This T cell receptor beta chain is from a study of cytomegalovirus exposure and HLA in healthy donors. General study points: Several of the most significant clusters appeared linked to common viral pathogens, based on a later analysis.

The PCR was carried out with 60 Vbeta primers and 13 Jbeta primers. Sequenced by immunoSEQ multiplex PCR; TCRdb stores in-frame clones only, minus some. In all, the sample yields about 53,000 clones. A word on this clone: The antigen remains unidentified.

Healthy individuals who donated bone marrow served as the donors. Between the trimmed V and J ends, which lost 7 bases and 0 bases, there was a span of 11 bases. The CDR3 is 14 residues long. From germline, CDR1 is SGDLS and CDR2 YYNGEE. The chain links TRBV9 to TRBJ1-3; D is undetermined. Sequencing was done on a sample of PBMCs. The sequence came from a man between 18 and 35 years old in good health and CMV-seropositive. CDR3 sequence (DNA): TGTGCCAGCGCGGGCGGCCACTCTGGAAACACCATATATTTT. Its protein product is CASAGGHSGNTIYF.